In this sample, the clone carrying this T cell receptor (beta chain) turned up many times. Its specificity is unknown. Time point: persistent/refractory GD, antithyroid drugs over 5 years with positive TRAb. RNA extracted from PBMCs served as the sequencing template. CDR3 length: 14 residues. Germline CDR1 SGHTA, CDR2 FQGNSA. V gave up 1 base and J gave up 3 bases; unmatched junction bases: 3. The TCR beta library used iRepertoire HTBI primers with Arm-PCR amplification of CDR3. Authors' analysis steps: Identification yielded some 65 TRBV and 13 to 15 TRBJ segments across samples. TCRdb reprocessed the multiplex PCR reads via MiXCR and lists one record per CDR3 protein. TCRdb's processing, not the authors', yielded these V and J calls. The sample contains hundreds of thousands of distinct CDR3 sequences, around 21% of which appear only once. These data are taken from a study of regulatory T cells in long-lasting Graves disease. Whole-study findings and limits: When disease was persistent, TRBV28, TRBJ1-2 and TRBJ2-5 were the favored segments. Reduced TCR diversity was observed in persistent Graves' patients versus newly diagnosed patients.

Sample: peripheral blood mononuclear cells (PBMCs), taken when the disease was refractory, from a patient treated with antithyroid drugs. The chain combines TRBV7-2 with TRBJ2-7; 7 bases line up with TRBD2. The receptor was isolated from a female donor with Graves disease. CDR3 sequence (DNA): TGTGCCAGCAGCTTAGTGGCTAGCGGCTACGAGCAGTACTTC. This sequence encodes CASSLVASGYEQYF.